The 9 T cell receptor beta chains reported below all come from one sample, sequenced in a study of cytotoxic CD8 clonotypes in ibrutinib-treated CLL. Sequencing used immunoSEQ multiplex PCR; TCRdb keeps in-frame clones, though not all of them. Of some 300,000 clones in the sample, roughly 80% were seen once. This sample comprised PBMCs, obtained before ibrutinib treatment. Receptor source: a human donor with chronic lymphocytic leukemia.

The chain has TRBV7-8 and TRBJ2-1, with 8 bases aligning to TRBD2. Trimming removed 5 bases from V and 2 bases from J; junction bases left unmatched: 5. This CDR3 is built from 15 residues. The V gene's germline CDR1 is SGHVS and CDR2 FQNEAQ. CDR3 DNA sequence: TGTGCCAGCAGCGATAGCGGGATCGCCTACAATGAGCAGTTCTTC. Translated: CASSDSGIAYNEQFF.

This chain joins TRBV28 and TRBJ1-4; D gene ambiguous. This CDR3 region has 11 residues. The ends were cut back, 10 bases at V and 6 bases at J, with 9 bases in the middle. CDR1 is MDHEN and CDR2 is SYDVKM in the germline V gene. CDR3 coding DNA: TGTGCCACCTCGATGCATGAAAAACTGTTTTTT. This encodes CATSMHEKLFF.

The rearrangement uses TRBV14 and TRBJ2-1, with 7 bases identical to TRBD2. The CDR3 covers 14 residues. V shed 1 base and J 6 bases; nucleotides not matched to a gene: 3. The germline V gene has CDR1 SGHDN and CDR2 FVKESK. Written as DNA, the CDR3 is TGTGCCAGCAGCCAAGGGACTAGTGGCAATGAGCAGTTCTTC. Residues: CASSQGTSGNEQFF.

This clone appeared a few times. The rearrangement uses TRBV14 and TRBJ2-3; no firm D call. V was clipped by 6 bases and J by 0 bases, with 7 bases between them. The CDR3 runs 13 residues. CDR1 and CDR2 (germline): SGHDN, FVKESK. CDR3 bases: TGTGCCAGCAGACAATCTAGCACAGATACGCAGTATTTT. This translates into CASRQSSTDTQYF.

The count of this clone is one. The V and J genes are TRBV27 and TRBJ1-2; D gene uncertain. V lost 2 bases and J 0 bases, leaving 10 bases between the germline ends. The CDR3 contains 15 residues. CDR1 and CDR2 (germline): MNHEY, SMNVEV (reference sequence). The DNA of the CDR3 is TGTGCCAGCAGTTTACCGGACCGAGCTAACTATGGCTACACCTTC. This sequence encodes CASSLPDRANYGYTF.

The chain carries TRBV25-1 and TRBJ2-3; the D is unclear. Germline CDR1 MGHDK, CDR2 SYGVNS. The CDR3 is made up of 13 amino acids. The V and J ends lost 3 bases and 0 bases respectively, with 4 bases between them. CDR3 sequence: CASSDGSTDTQYF. Written as DNA, the CDR3 is TGTGCCAGCAGTGACGGGAGCACAGATACGCAGTATTTT.

The chain has TRBV19 and TRBJ2-7, with TRBD2 matching over 10 bases. V was pared by 5 bases and J by 2 bases, with 6 bases of the junction left unmatched. The CDR3 sequence is 15 residues long. Germline CDR1 LNHDA, CDR2 SQIVND (reference sequence). In DNA form, the CDR3 reads TGTGCCAGTAGTTTAACTAGCGGGATTGCCTACGAGCAGTACTTC. Its protein product is CASSLTSGIAYEQYF.

The chain links TRBV10-3 to TRBJ1-1; D is ambiguous. CDR1 and CDR2 (germline): ENHRY, SYGVKD. The CDR3 spans 13 residues. The V end lost 6 bases, the J end lost 4 bases, and 12 bases lay between the germline ends. The CDR3 DNA is TGTGCCATCAGGACCGGCCTAAGCACTGAAGCTTTCTTT. It translates to CAIRTGLSTEAFF.

The chain uses TRBV7-2 and TRBJ2-1; a possible D gene is TRBD2 (6 bases). V lost 5 bases and J 8 bases, leaving 13 bases between the germline ends. Germline CDR1 is SGHTA and CDR2 is FQGNSA. The CDR3 loop spans 13 amino acids. CDR3 sequence (DNA): TGTGCCAGCAGCACCGGACTAATCCATGAGCAGTTCTTC. Amino acids: CASSTGLIHEQFF.